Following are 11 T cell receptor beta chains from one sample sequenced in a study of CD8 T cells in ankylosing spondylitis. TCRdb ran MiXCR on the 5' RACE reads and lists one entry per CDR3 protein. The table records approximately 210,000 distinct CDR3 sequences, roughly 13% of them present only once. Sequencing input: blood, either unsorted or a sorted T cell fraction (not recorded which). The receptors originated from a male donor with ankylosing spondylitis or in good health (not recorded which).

DNA for the CDR3: TGTGCCAGCAGTTCGACAGGAAGGTTGTACAATGAGCAGTTCTTC. As protein: CASSSTGRLYNEQFF. This sequence joins TRBV12-3 or TRBV12-4 and TRBJ2-1, with D possibly matching TRBD1 (6 bases). Trimming left V 4 bases short and J 4 bases short, with 14 bases between. The CDR3 sequence is 15 residues long.

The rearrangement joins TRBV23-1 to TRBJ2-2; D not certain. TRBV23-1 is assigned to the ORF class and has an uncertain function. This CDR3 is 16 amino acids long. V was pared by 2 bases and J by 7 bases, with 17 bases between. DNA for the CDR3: TGCGCCAGCAGTCAAACCCCCCAGACCCAGGACGGGGAGCTGTTTTTT. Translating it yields CASSQTPQTQDGELFF.

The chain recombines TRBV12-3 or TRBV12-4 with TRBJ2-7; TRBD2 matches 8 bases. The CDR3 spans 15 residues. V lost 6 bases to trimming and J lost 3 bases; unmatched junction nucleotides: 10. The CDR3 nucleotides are TGTGCCAGCAGACTCGGAGGGCTAGCGGGCTACGAGCAGTACTTC. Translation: CASRLGGLAGYEQYF.

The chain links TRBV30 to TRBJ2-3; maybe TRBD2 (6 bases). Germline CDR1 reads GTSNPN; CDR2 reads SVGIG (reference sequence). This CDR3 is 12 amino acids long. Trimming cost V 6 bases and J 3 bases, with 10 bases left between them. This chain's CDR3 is CACGGVTDTQYF. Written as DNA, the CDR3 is TGTGCCTGCGGCGGGGTGACAGATACGCAGTATTTT. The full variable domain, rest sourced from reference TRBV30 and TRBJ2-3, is SQTIHQWPATLVQPVGSPLSLECTVEGTSNPNLYWYRQAAGRGLQLLFYSVGIGQISSEVPQNLSASRPQDRQFILSSKKLLLSDSGFYLCACGGVTDTQYFGPGTRLTVL.

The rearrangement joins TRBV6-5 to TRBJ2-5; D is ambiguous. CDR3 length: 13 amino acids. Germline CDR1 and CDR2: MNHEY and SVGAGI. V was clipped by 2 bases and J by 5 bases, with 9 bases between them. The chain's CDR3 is CASSYGVRETQYF. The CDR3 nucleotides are TGTGCCAGCAGTTACGGGGTGAGGGAGACCCAGTACTTC.

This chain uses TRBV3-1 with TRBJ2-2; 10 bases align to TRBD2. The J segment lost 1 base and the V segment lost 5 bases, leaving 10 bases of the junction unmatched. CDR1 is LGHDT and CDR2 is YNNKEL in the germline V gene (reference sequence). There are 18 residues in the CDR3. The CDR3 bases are TGTGCCAGCAGCTTAGTAGCGGGAGGAGTCCAGAACACCGGGGAGCTGTTTTTT. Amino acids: CASSLVAGGVQNTGELFF.

The CDR3 DNA reads TGTGCCAGCAGCTTAACAGGGGTAAAGACCCAGTACTTC. Translating gives CASSLTGVKTQYF. The chain recombines TRBV5-4 with TRBJ2-5; 7 bases agree with TRBD1. V gave up 2 bases and J gave up 6 bases; unmatched junction bases: 4. The CDR3 length is 13 residues. Germline-derived CDR1 and CDR2 are SGHNT and YYREEE (reference sequence).

The CDR3 is CASSAGTGGLSGFYEQYF. The CDR3 region has the DNA TGCGCCAGCTCTGCTGGGACAGGGGGCTTGTCTGGATTTTACGAGCAGTACTTC. The chain carries TRBV4-1 and TRBJ2-7, with 12 nucleotides matching TRBD1. Trimming at V came to 8 bases and at J to 4 bases, leaving 18 bases not matched to a gene. Germline V gives CDR1 MGHRA, CDR2 YSYEKL. The CDR3 is 18 amino acids.

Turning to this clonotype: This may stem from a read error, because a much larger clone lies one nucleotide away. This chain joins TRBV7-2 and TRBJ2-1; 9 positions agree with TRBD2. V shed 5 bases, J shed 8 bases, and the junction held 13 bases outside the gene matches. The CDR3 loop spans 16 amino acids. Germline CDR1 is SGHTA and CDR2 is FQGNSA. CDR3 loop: CASSIPPSGIPYEQFF. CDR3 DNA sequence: TGTGCCAGCAGCATTCCCCCTAGCGGGATTCCCTATGAGCAGTTCTTC.

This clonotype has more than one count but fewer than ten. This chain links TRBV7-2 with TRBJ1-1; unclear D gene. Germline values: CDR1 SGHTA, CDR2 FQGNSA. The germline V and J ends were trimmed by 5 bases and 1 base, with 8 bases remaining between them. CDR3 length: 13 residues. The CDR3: CASSPWGNTEAFF. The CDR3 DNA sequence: TGTGCCAGCAGCCCATGGGGGAACACTGAAGCTTTCTTT. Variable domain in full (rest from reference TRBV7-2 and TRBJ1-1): GAGVSQSPSNKVTEKGKDVELRCDPISGHTALYWYRQSLGQGLEFLIYFQGNSAPDKSGLPSDRFSAERTGGSVSTLTIQRTQQEDSAVYLCASSPWGNTEAFFGQGTRLTVV.

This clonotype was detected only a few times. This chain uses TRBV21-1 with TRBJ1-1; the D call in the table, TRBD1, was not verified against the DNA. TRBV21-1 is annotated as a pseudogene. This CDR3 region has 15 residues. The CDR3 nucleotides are TGTGCCAGCAGCAATCCCGCGGACACCAACACTGAAGCTTTCTTT. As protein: CASSNPADTNTEAFF.